This is a list of T cell receptor beta chains from one sample in a study of technical replicates of blood from a few donors. Here immunoSEQ multiplex PCR was the method, and the copy in TCRdb shows in-frame clones only, minus some. The table lists about 16,000 clones, about 89% of them singletons. Sequencing input: PBMCs. The receptors stem from a human donor in good health. Each CDR3 is given with its conserved first and last residue. D genes are given only for firm matches. Expanded clones are given a class, and other clones once, few, many or no size at all.

d_call: TRBD1; j_call: TRBJ1-2; v_call: TRBV5-5; clone_size: -; cdr3_nt: TGTGCCAGCAGCCCGGGACAGGTCCAAATTTTCTATGGCTACACCTTC; cdr3_aa: CASSPGQVQIFYGYTF
d_call: TRBD1; j_call: TRBJ1-5; v_call: TRBV30; clone_size: -; cdr3_nt: TGTGCCTGGACACAGGGGGCGGGCAATCAGCCCCAGCATTTT; cdr3_aa: CAWTQGAGNQPQHF
d_call: TRBD1; j_call: TRBJ1-1; v_call: TRBV9; clone_size: few; cdr3_nt: TGTGCCAGCAGCGTAGGACAGGGGGGCACTGAAGCTTTCTTT; cdr3_aa: CASSVGQGGTEAFF
d_call: TRBD2; j_call: TRBJ2-1; v_call: TRBV2; clone_size: -; cdr3_nt: TGTGCCAGCAGTGCAACTAGCGGGACAGGCAATGAGCAGTTCTTC; cdr3_aa: CASSATSGTGNEQFF
d_call: -; j_call: TRBJ1-3; v_call: TRBV4-2; clone_size: -; cdr3_nt: TGTGCCAGCAGCCGGGTCGGGAGCTACGACACCATATATTTT; cdr3_aa: CASSRVGSYDTIYF
d_call: -; j_call: TRBJ2-6; v_call: TRBV6-5; clone_size: -; cdr3_nt: TGTGCCAGCAGTTACTTCGGGGCTGGGGCCAACGTCCTGACTTTC; cdr3_aa: CASSYFGAGANVLTF
d_call: -; j_call: TRBJ2-5; v_call: TRBV9; clone_size: -; cdr3_nt: TGTGCCAGCAGCGTAGTGCCACGCGGGGAGACCCAGTACTTC; cdr3_aa: CASSVVPRGETQYF
d_call: TRBD2; j_call: TRBJ2-3; v_call: TRBV2; clone_size: -; cdr3_nt: TGTGCCAGCAGCGCCTTGGGGACTAGCGGGAGAACAGATACGCAGTATTTT; cdr3_aa: CASSALGTSGRTDTQYF
d_call: -; j_call: TRBJ1-1; v_call: TRBV5-5; clone_size: -; cdr3_nt: TGTGCCAGCAGCTTCGTGTTCCCGGGGGACACTGAAGCTTTCTTT; cdr3_aa: CASSFVFPGDTEAFF
d_call: TRBD2; j_call: TRBJ2-7; v_call: TRBV9; clone_size: -; cdr3_nt: TGTGCCAGCAGCATAGGGGGACTAGCGGGTTCCTACGAGCAGTACTTC; cdr3_aa: CASSIGGLAGSYEQYF